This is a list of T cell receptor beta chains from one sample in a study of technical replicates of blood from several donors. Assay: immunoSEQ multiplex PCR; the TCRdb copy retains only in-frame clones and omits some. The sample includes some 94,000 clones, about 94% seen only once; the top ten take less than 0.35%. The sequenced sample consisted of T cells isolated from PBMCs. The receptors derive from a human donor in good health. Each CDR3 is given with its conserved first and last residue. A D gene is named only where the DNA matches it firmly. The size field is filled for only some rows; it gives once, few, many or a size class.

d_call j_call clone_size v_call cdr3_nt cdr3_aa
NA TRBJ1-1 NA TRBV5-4 TGTGCCAGCAGCCAACCAAATACAGGTCCGAACACTGAAGCTTTCTTT CASSQPNTGPNTEAFF
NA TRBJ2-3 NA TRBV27 TGTGCCAGCAGTTTAAGTGCGGGGGCTAGCACAGATACGCAGTATTTT CASSLSAGASTDTQYF
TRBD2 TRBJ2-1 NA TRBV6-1 TGTGCCAGCAGTGGAGAGGAATTAGCGGGAGTCGGGGAGCAGTTCTTC CASSGEELAGVGEQFF
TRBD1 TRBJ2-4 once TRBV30 TGTGCCTGGAGTGTACAGGGGAGCTTGGCCAAAAACATTCAGTACTTC CAWSVQGSLAKNIQYF
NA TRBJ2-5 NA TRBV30 TGTGCCTGGAGGGAAGCGGGGACCCAGTACTTC CAWREAGTQYF
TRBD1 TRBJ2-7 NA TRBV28 TGTGCCAGCAACATTGGACAGGTTTCCTACGAGCAGTACTTC CASNIGQVSYEQYF
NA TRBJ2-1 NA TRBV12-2 TGTGCAAGTCGCTCGACCACTACTAGCGGGAGGGCCGGTGAGCAGTTCTTC CASRSTTTSGRAGEQFF
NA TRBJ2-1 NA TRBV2 TGTGCCAGCAGCGACTCAACCTCCTACAATGAGCAGTTCTTC CASSDSTSYNEQFF
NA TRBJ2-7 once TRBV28 TGTGCCAGCAGTTTTCACAGAATTGACTACGAGCAGTACTTC CASSFHRIDYEQYF
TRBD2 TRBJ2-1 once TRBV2 TGTGCCAGCAGTATATTAGCGGGACGGGAGCAGTTCTTC CASSILAGREQFF
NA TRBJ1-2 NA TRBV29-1 TGCAGCGCCCCCTTCGGGGGGCTCTATGGCTACACCTTC CSAPFGGLYGYTF
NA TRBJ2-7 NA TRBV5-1 TGCGCCAGCAGCTTGTTCAGGGACTCCTACGAGCAGTACTTC CASSLFRDSYEQYF
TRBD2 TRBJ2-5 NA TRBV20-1 TGCAGTTGGACTAGCCGTGAGACCCAGTACTTC CSWTSRETQYF
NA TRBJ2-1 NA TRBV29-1 TGCAGCGTTGAAGCTAGTCCTCTGGAGGATGAGCAGTTCTTC CSVEASPLEDEQFF
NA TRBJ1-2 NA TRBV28 TGTGCCAGCAGGAGTACCCCTGGGGCGGTCGATGGCTACACCTTC CASRSTPGAVDGYTF
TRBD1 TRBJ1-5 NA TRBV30 TGTGCCTGTAGACAGGGAATGAACCAGCCCCAGCATTTT CACRQGMNQPQHF
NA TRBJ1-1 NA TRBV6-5 TGTGCCAGCAGGCTCGGACAGAAGAACACTGAAGCTTTCTTT CASRLGQKNTEAFF
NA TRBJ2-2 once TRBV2 TGTGCCAGCAAGGGGGTTGGGGGCGAGGCCGGGGAGCTGTTTTTT CASKGVGGEAGELFF
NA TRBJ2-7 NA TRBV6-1 TGTGCCAGCAGTGATGAGCCATTCTACGAGCAGTACTTC CASSDEPFYEQYF
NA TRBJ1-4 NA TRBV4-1 TGCGCCAGCAGCCAAGTCTTCCAAGCGGTGGGGGCGCGTGAAAAACTGTTTTTT CASSQVFQAVGAREKLFF
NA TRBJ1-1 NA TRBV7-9 TGTGCCAGCAGCTTAGCGGTTTGGGGGGACACTGAAGCTTTCTTT CASSLAVWGDTEAFF
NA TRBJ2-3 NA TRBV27 TGTGCCAGCAGCCTCCGGGGGGCCGGCACAGATACGCAGTATTTT CASSLRGAGTDTQYF
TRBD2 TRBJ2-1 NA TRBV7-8 TGTGCCAGCAGCCCAGCGGGAGGGCCTTTCAATGAGCAGTTCTTC CASSPAGGPFNEQFF
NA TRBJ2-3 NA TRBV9 TGTGCCAGCAGCGGTTACTCAGATACGCAGTATTTT CASSGYSDTQYF
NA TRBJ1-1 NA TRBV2 TGTGCCAGCGTCCTTGGCGGGGGGCGCGCCACTGAAGCTTTCTTT CASVLGGGRATEAFF
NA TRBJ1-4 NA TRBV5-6 TGTGCCAGCAGCTTGGGAAGCCTTAATGAAAAACTGTTTTTT CASSLGSLNEKLFF
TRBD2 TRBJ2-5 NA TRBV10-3 TGTGCCATCAGTTCCAGACTAGCGGGAGAAGGGGAGACCCAGTACTTC CAISSRLAGEGETQYF
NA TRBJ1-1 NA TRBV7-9 TGTGCCAGCAGCCAAACTTCTAACACTGAAGCTTTCTTT CASSQTSNTEAFF
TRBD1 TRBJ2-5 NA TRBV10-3 TGTGCCATCAGCGAGGGGGCTAGACAAGAGACCCAGTACTTC CAISEGARQETQYF
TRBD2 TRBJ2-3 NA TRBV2 TGTGCCATCACCCGACTAGCGTCTAGCACAGATACGCAGTATTTT CAITRLASSTDTQYF
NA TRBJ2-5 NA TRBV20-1 TGCAGTGCTAGCGGTCAAGAGACCCAGTACTTC CSASGQETQYF
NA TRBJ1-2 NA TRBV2 TGTGCCAGCAGTCAAGAAGCTGGCTACACCTTC CASSQEAGYTF
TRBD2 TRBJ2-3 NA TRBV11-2 TGTGCCAGCAGCTCCCTCCTTAGCGGGAGCGCGGATACGCAGTATTTT CASSSLLSGSADTQYF
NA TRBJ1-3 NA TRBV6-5 TGTGCCAGCACCCAATGGGGGCTTGGGGACACCATATATTTT CASTQWGLGDTIYF
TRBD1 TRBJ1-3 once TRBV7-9 TGTGCCAGACAGGGGCTCGGCTCTGGAAACACCATATATTTT CARQGLGSGNTIYF
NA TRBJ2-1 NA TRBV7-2 TGTGCCAGCAGCTTAGCTACGGGAGTGAGTGAGCAGTTCTTC CASSLATGVSEQFF
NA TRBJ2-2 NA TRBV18 TGTGCCAGCGGCCGGGGACTGGGGAACACCGGGGAGCTGTTTTTT CASGRGLGNTGELFF
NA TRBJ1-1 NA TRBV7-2 TGTGCCAGCAGCCTCGGATGGGGAGGGAACACTGAAGCTTTCTTT CASSLGWGGNTEAFF
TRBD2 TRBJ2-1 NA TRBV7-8 TGTGCCAGCAGCCAACTAGCGGGAGGGCCTGGTGAGCAGTTCTTC CASSQLAGGPGEQFF
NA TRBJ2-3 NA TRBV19 TGTGCCAGTAGTAGTCGGAGATTCACAGATACGCAGTATTTT CASSSRRFTDTQYF
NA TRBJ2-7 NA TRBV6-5 TGTGCCAGCAGTTACAACAGGATCTACGAGCAGTACTTC CASSYNRIYEQYF
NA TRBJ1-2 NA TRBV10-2 TGCGCCAGCAGTGAATTGAGCGGGGGTTCTCCTAACTATGGCTACACCTTC CASSELSGGSPNYGYTF
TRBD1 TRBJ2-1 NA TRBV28 TGTGCCAGCAGTTTATGGACAGGGGTTTACAATGAGCAGTTCTTC CASSLWTGVYNEQFF
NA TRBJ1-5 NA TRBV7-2 TGTGCCAGCAGCTTATCCCTGGGGGGGCATCAGCCCCAGCATTTT CASSLSLGGHQPQHF
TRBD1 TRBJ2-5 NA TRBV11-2 TGTGCCAGCACCCTAGGGACAGTCCTACGGGAGACCCAGTACTTC CASTLGTVLRETQYF
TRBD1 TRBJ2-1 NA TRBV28 TGTGCCAGCAGTTTCCAGCCAGGGGGCATCGATGAGCAGTTCTTC CASSFQPGGIDEQFF
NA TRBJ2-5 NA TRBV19 TGTGCCAGTAGTATAGATCTTGAGGTATCCTCGGAGACCCAGTACTTC CASSIDLEVSSETQYF
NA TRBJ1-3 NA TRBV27 TGTGCCGTCCGGGACACGGCGAGATCCATATATTTT CAVRDTARSIYF
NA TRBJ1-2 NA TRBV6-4 TGTGCCAGCAGTGAGGACAGTTGGTATGGCTACACCTTC CASSEDSWYGYTF
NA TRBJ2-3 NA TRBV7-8 TGTGCCAGCAGCCCGAGGGGGTTCGGCACAGATACGCAGTATTTT CASSPRGFGTDTQYF